The 14 T cell receptor beta chains presented below share a single source sample, sequenced in a study of Graves' ophthalmopathy and Graves' hyperthyroidism. Amplified TCR beta CDR3 regions were obtained using RNA transcripts as template. The workflow started with a first-round RT-PCR run with HTBI primers and then moved on to a second-round multiplex PCR. From the multiplex PCR reads, TCRdb called clonotypes with MiXCR, one entry per CDR3 protein. Altogether some 1.1 million distinct CDR3 sequences are present, 35% to 40% being singletons, with the ten largest covering more than 9.5%. Sample: peripheral blood or thyroid tissue (not recorded which). All receptors derive from an adult man with Graves' hyperthyroidism.

This clonotype appeared many times. CDR3 coding DNA: TGTGCCAGTACGGACCAGGGAGGCTACGAGCAGTACTTC. As protein: CASTDQGGYEQYF. The chain carries TRBV19 and TRBJ2-7; weak D call: TRBD2 (6 bases). Per germline, CDR1 LNHDA and CDR2 SQIVND (reference sequence). The CDR3 length is 13 residues. V shed 7 bases and J shed 3 bases, with 13 bases lying between them.

In its sample, this clonotype was seen a few times. J is TRBJ2-7 and V is TRBV10-3, with 7 bases lining up with TRBD1. V shed 5 bases and J 0 bases; nucleotides not matched to a gene: 7. The CDR3 is 15 residues long. In germline, CDR1 is ENHRY, CDR2 SYGVKD. In DNA form, the CDR3 reads TGTGCCATCAGTCTTGGGGACAGAATCTCCTACGAGCAGTACTTC. The encoded protein is CAISLGDRISYEQYF.

In this sample, this clonotype turned up once. The genes are TRBV10-3 and TRBJ2-7; D perhaps matches TRBD1 (5 bases). CDR1 and CDR2 (germline): ENHRY, SYGVKD. Trimming removed 2 bases from V and 9 bases from J, with 14 bases in between. The CDR3 covers 13 residues. CDR3 nucleotides: TGTGCCATCAGTGAGAATCAGGGAAGGGGGCAGTACTTC. It yields the protein CAISENQGRGQYF.

This clonotype came up many times. Because the CDR3's place on the DNA is in doubt, the DNA is left out and the CDR3 is given as listed by TCRdb. The chain has TRBV6-5 and TRBJ2-7; the table's D gene call, TRBD1, was not cross checked with the DNA. From its first to its last residue, the CDR3 has 14 amino acids. Germline V CDR1 and CDR2: MNHEY, SVGAGI. This chain's CDR3 is CASSTSGPYYEQYF.

This clonotype has a count of ten or more. The chain is built from TRBV19 and TRBJ1-5, with D possibly TRBD1 on 6 matching bases. Germline V gene sequence: CDR1 LNHDA, CDR2 SQIVND (reference sequence). V lost 5 bases and J 0 bases, leaving 17 bases between the germline ends. CDR3 length equals 17 residues. Here the CDR3 reads CASSLRTAVNSNQPQHF. The CDR3 DNA reads as TGTGCCAGTAGTCTAAGGACAGCGGTAAATAGCAATCAGCCCCAGCATTTT.

This clonotype was counted ten times or more. The chain recombines TRBV29-1 with TRBJ2-7, with 7 bases that match TRBD1. J was trimmed by 0 bases and V by 6 bases; bases with no gene match: 5. The CDR3 is 13 amino acids. Germline values: CDR1 SQVTM, CDR2 ANQGSEA. In DNA, the CDR3 is TGCAGCGTGGTGACAGGGTTCTCCTACGAGCAGTACTTC. It encodes CSVVTGFSYEQYF.

In its sample, this clonotype was seen a few times. This chain links TRBV30 with TRBJ1-2; D ambiguous. Germline V gene data show CDR1 as GTSNPN and CDR2 as SVGIG (reference sequence). The CDR3 is made up of 11 amino acids. V was pared by 4 bases and J by 8 bases, with 11 bases between. The CDR3 is CAWIGIGGYTF. The CDR3 region has the DNA TGTGCCTGGATCGGAATCGGAGGCTACACCTTC.

This chain uses TRBV6-5 with TRBJ1-6, with TRBD1 matching 9 bases. CDR1 is MNHEY, CDR2 SVGAGI, per germline. The V gene end was trimmed by 5 bases and the J gene end by 0 bases; junction bases not matched to a gene: 5. The CDR3 runs 17 residues. The CDR3 loop is CASSPDRGSSYNSPLHF. The CDR3 DNA reads as TGTGCCAGCAGTCCGGACAGGGGCAGCTCCTATAATTCACCCCTCCACTTT.

V is TRBV20-1 and J is TRBJ2-7, with D perhaps matching TRBD2 (5 bases). V lost 2 bases, J lost 1 base, and 12 bases lay in between. The CDR3 contains 14 residues. Germline V gives CDR1 DFQATT, CDR2 SNEGSKA (reference sequence). In DNA form, the CDR3 reads TGCAGTGCTAGACAGTCTAGCAGGTCCTACGAGCAGTACTTC. This sequence encodes CSARQSSRSYEQYF.

This clonotype occurred many times. The chain employs TRBV19 and TRBJ2-5, with D hard to call. The V and J ends lost 3 bases and 4 bases respectively, with 9 bases between them. The CDR3 contains 13 residues. Per germline, CDR1 LNHDA and CDR2 SQIVND (reference sequence). DNA of the CDR3: TGTGCCAGTAGTATCTTCTATCGAGAGACCCAGTACTTC. It yields the protein CASSIFYRETQYF.

The chain links TRBV2 to TRBJ2-6; D is perhaps TRBD2 (7 bases). Germline CDR1 and CDR2: SNHLY and FYNNEI. Trimming cost V 8 bases and J 18 bases, with 23 bases left between them. The CDR3 contains 13 residues. Here the CDR3 reads CASASQSGGGSTF. In DNA, the CDR3 is TGTGCCAGCGCGTCGCAGTCGGGGGGCGGTTCGACTTTC.

This clonotype was counted only a few times. V is TRBV4-3 and J is TRBJ1-1; unclear D gene. Germline CDR1 is LGHNA and CDR2 is YSLEER. This CDR3 contains 14 residues. Deletions cut 2 bases from V and 8 bases from J, with 15 bases between. The CDR3 DNA follows: TGCGCCAGCAGCCAACAGCCCTGGTCGGGCGAAGCTTTCTTT. Its protein product is CASSQQPWSGEAFF.

This clonotype has a count of ten or more. This chain uses TRBV6-4 with TRBJ1-2, with unresolved D. Germline CDR1 is MRHNA and CDR2 is SNTAGT. The CDR3 consists of 13 residues. Trimming took off 8 bases at V and 3 bases at J, with 13 bases between the two ends. CDR3 nucleotides: TGTGCCAGCCGGTTGCCCGAGGACTATGGCTACACCTTC. Translating gives CASRLPEDYGYTF.

A single count supports this clonotype. The V and J genes are TRBV19 and TRBJ2-5; D not resolved. V was pared by 2 bases and J by 3 bases, with 16 bases between. This CDR3 region has 16 residues. Per germline, CDR1 LNHDA and CDR2 SQIVND (reference sequence). The CDR3 here is CASSILRSGPEETQYF. The CDR3 nucleotides read TGTGCCAGTAGTATACTGCGGTCAGGACCTGAAGAGACCCAGTACTTC.